Below are 25 T cell receptor beta chains sequenced from a single sample in a study of OX40 agonist ivuxolimab in advanced cancers. Repertoires were generated with immunoSEQ multiplex PCR, while TCRdb's copy carries only in-frame clones and drops some. The sample lists some 22,000 clones, about four fifths seen once, with about 31% in the top ten. The sample was CD4+ or CD8+ T cells sorted from blood, taken in a trial of the OX40 agonist ivuxolimab. The receptors were sampled from an adult with an advanced solid tumor such as melanoma, head and neck, liver or kidney cancer.

Written as DNA, the CDR3 is TGTGCCAGCAGCGTAAGAGGGGGGACAGATACGCAGTATTTT. Encoded protein: CASSVRGGTDTQYF. The J gene is TRBJ2-3, the V gene TRBV9; tentatively, D is TRBD1 or TRBD2 (6 bases each). Trimming shortened V by 1 base and J by 3 bases, and 9 bases separated the two germline ends. The CDR3 loop spans 14 amino acids. The germline V gene encodes CDR1 SGDLS and CDR2 YYNGEE.

DNA of the CDR3: TGCGCCAGCAGCTCGGGAGGGCGAAGAAGGCCCTACAATGAGCAGTTCTTC. This sequence encodes CASSSGGRRRPYNEQFF. This chain uses TRBV5-1 with TRBJ2-1; 8 bases fit TRBD2. The CDR3 spans 17 residues. With V trimmed by 3 bases and J by 2 bases, 10 bases remained unmatched. CDR1 SGHRS and CDR2 YFSETQ come from the germline V gene.

In this sample, this clone turned up a few times. Other nucleotide sequences in the sample specify the same CDR3. The chain has TRBV9 and TRBJ2-7, with 7 bases lining up with TRBD2. The CDR3 length is 15 residues. With V trimmed by 0 bases and J by 3 bases, 6 bases remained unmatched. The V gene's germline CDR1 is SGDLS and CDR2 YYNGEE. CDR3: CASSVDVGGGYEQYF. Written as DNA, the CDR3 is TGTGCCAGCAGCGTAGACGTCGGCGGGGGCTACGAGCAGTACTTC.

The V gene is TRBV30, the J gene TRBJ1-3, with D tentatively TRBD1 (5 bases). Trimming stripped 4 bases from V and 4 bases from J, with 5 bases between. This CDR3 contains 11 residues. CDR1 and CDR2 from the germline V gene are GTSNPN and SVGIG (reference sequence). The CDR3: CAWTGGNTIYF. CDR3 coding DNA: TGTGCCTGGACAGGGGGAAACACCATATATTTT. Variable domain in full (rest from reference TRBV30 and TRBJ1-3): SQTIHQWPATLVQPVGSPLSLECTVEGTSNPNLYWYRQAAGRGLQLLFYSVGIGQISSEVPQNLSASRPQDRQFILSSKKLLLSDSGFYLCAWTGGNTIYFGEGSWLTVV.

This chain joins TRBV5-4 and TRBJ2-7, with 8 bases fitting TRBD1. V gave up 4 bases and J gave up 4 bases; unmatched junction bases: 13. The CDR3 has 16 amino acids. Germline V gene lookup returns CDR1 SGHNT and CDR2 YYREEE (reference sequence). In DNA, the CDR3 is TGTGCCAGCAGCCTGGGGGGCGGACAGGGTATATACGAGCAGTACTTC. As protein: CASSLGGGQGIYEQYF.

The chain has TRBV30 and TRBJ2-1; D perhaps matches TRBD1 (5 bases). The length of the CDR3 is 13 residues. CDR1 is GTSNPN and CDR2 is SVGIG in the germline V gene (reference sequence). Trimming stripped 0 bases from V and 10 bases from J, with 13 bases between. CDR3 sequence (DNA): TGTGCCTGGAGTGTAACAGGCCCCATAGAGCAGTTCTTC. Translated, it gives CAWSVTGPIEQFF.

V usage is TRBV30 and J usage is TRBJ1-1; 11 bases fit TRBD1. Germline-derived CDR1 and CDR2 are GTSNPN and SVGIG (reference sequence). This CDR3 has 13 amino acids. The V gene end was trimmed by 2 bases and the J gene end by 10 bases; junction bases not matched to a gene: 6. The CDR3 reads CAWSPGQGAVAFF. CDR3 coding DNA: TGTGCCTGGAGTCCCGGACAGGGGGCCGTAGCTTTCTTT.

The chain joins TRBV7-9 to TRBJ2-1; no firm D call. The V end was cut by 5 bases, the J end by 5 bases, with 4 bases between. This CDR3 is built from 11 residues. Looked up from germline, CDR1 is SEHNR and CDR2 is FQNEAQ (reference sequence). CDR3 DNA: TGTGCCAGCAGCCCTGACAATGAGCAGTTCTTC. Its protein is CASSPDNEQFF.

CDR3 coding DNA: TGTGCCAGCAGTCTGACAGGGCTTGGCACAGATACGCAGTATTTT. Protein: CASSLTGLGTDTQYF. The chain links TRBV5-5 to TRBJ2-3; 7 bases line up with TRBD1. Germline CDR1 reads SGHKS; CDR2 reads YYEKEE (reference sequence). This CDR3 comprises 15 residues. The J segment lost 1 base and the V segment lost 5 bases, leaving 7 bases of the junction unmatched.

This clone was detected only once. This chain joins TRBV7-6 and TRBJ2-4, with D maybe TRBD1 (5 bases). This CDR3 has 14 amino acids. V was shortened by 1 base and J by 8 bases, with 12 bases between the two germline ends. The germline V gene has CDR1 SGHVS and CDR2 FNYEAQ. The CDR3 DNA follows: TGTGCCAGCAGCTTAGGGATGGGGCAGGACATTCAGTACTTC. This sequence encodes CASSLGMGQDIQYF.

This chain links TRBV6-6 with TRBJ2-1; the D gene is possibly TRBD1 (5 bases). CDR1 and CDR2 from the germline V gene are MNHNY and SVGAGI (reference sequence). This CDR3 has 13 residues. Trimming removed 7 bases at V and 8 bases at J, with 15 bases between. This CDR3 is CASTHQGFHEQFF. The CDR3 DNA sequence: TGTGCCAGCACCCATCAGGGATTCCATGAGCAGTTCTTC.

The J gene is TRBJ2-1, the V gene TRBV7-9; D may be TRBD2 (6 bases). V was pared by 4 bases and J by 1 base, with 20 bases between. Per germline, CDR1 SEHNR and CDR2 FQNEAQ (reference sequence). The CDR3 consists of 18 residues. The CDR3 protein is CASSSLATELVSYNEQFF. CDR3 nucleotide sequence: TGTGCCAGCAGCTCTCTAGCGACCGAACTAGTTTCCTACAATGAGCAGTTCTTC.

The chain recombines TRBV5-1 with TRBJ2-1; D is undetermined. The germline V gene encodes CDR1 SGHRS and CDR2 YFSETQ. There are 12 residues in the CDR3. V was pared by 1 base and J by 7 bases, with 6 bases between. Here the CDR3 reads CASSLNANEQFF. CDR3 coding DNA: TGCGCCAGCAGCTTGAATGCGAATGAGCAGTTCTTC.

The chain is built from TRBV9 and TRBJ2-3; 8 bases map to TRBD1. This CDR3 comprises 15 residues. The J segment lost 1 base and the V segment lost 3 bases, leaving 4 bases of the junction unmatched. CDR1 and CDR2 from the germline V gene are SGDLS and YYNGEE. The CDR3 sequence is CASSGGQVRTDTQYF. CDR3 DNA sequence: TGTGCCAGCAGCGGGGGACAGGTTCGCACAGATACGCAGTATTTT.

J is TRBJ2-1 and V is TRBV27; 8 bases agree with TRBD1. Germline V CDR1 and CDR2: MNHEY, SMNVEV (reference sequence). This CDR3 spans 14 amino acids. J lost 8 bases, V lost 2 bases, and 5 bases had no gene match. CDR3 residues: CASSLLTGADEQFF. DNA of the CDR3: TGTGCCAGCAGTTTACTGACAGGGGCCGATGAGCAGTTCTTC.

As DNA, the CDR3 is TGTGCCAGCAGTCGAATCAGGGGGCGGGAGCAGTACTTC. Encoded protein: CASSRIRGREQYF. The chain uses TRBV13 and TRBJ2-7; 8 bases agree with TRBD1. CDR1 is PRHDT and CDR2 is FYEKMQ in the germline V gene (reference sequence). The CDR3 is 13 amino acids. The J segment lost 7 bases and the V segment lost 6 bases, leaving 8 bases of the junction unmatched.

The chain carries TRBV28 and TRBJ2-5; unclear D gene. Germline lookup yields CDR1 MDHEN and CDR2 SYDVKM. The CDR3 runs to 13 residues. Trimming took off 3 bases at V and 2 bases at J, with 7 bases between the two ends. CDR3: CASSFYSQETQYF. As DNA, the CDR3 is TGTGCCAGCAGTTTCTACAGTCAAGAGACCCAGTACTTC.

The rearrangement joins TRBV25-1 to TRBJ2-6; either TRBD1 or TRBD2 may supply D (5 bases each). The length of the CDR3 is 15 residues. Germline lookup yields CDR1 MGHDK and CDR2 SYGVNS. Trimming took off 6 bases at V and 2 bases at J, with 11 bases between the two ends. The CDR3 region has the DNA TGTGCCAGCAGCGTCTTGGGGGCTGGGGCCAACGTCCTGACTTTC. Amino acid sequence: CASSVLGAGANVLTF.

To note about this clone: Additional DNA sequences in this sample encode the identical CDR3. The chain carries TRBV5-1 and TRBJ2-1, with D maybe TRBD1 (5 bases). The length of the CDR3 is 12 residues. Germline CDR1 SGHRS, CDR2 YFSETQ. Trimming cost V 2 bases and J 7 bases, with 7 bases left between them. CDR3 amino acids: CASSFRGNEQFF. The DNA for the CDR3 is TGCGCCAGCAGCTTTAGGGGTAATGAGCAGTTCTTC.

About this clone itself: The junction does not match germline at one end; this may be a read error. This rearrangement joins TRBV7-7 to TRBJ2-7; D remains ambiguous. CDR3 length: 16 residues. Per germline, CDR1 SSHAT and CDR2 FNYEAQ (reference sequence). In DNA form, the CDR3 reads TGTGCTAGCAGCCCGCTTGTGAACTACCCTTCATCAGAGCAGTACTTC. Residues: CASSPLVNYPSSEQYF.

The V gene is TRBV9, the J gene TRBJ2-1; 12 bases are shared with TRBD2. This CDR3 comprises 15 residues. CDR1 and CDR2 (germline): SGDLS, YYNGEE. Unmatched junction bases numbered 5, after V lost 3 bases and J lost 7 bases. CDR3 loop: CASSASSGRGNEQFF. Written as DNA, the CDR3 is TGTGCCAGCAGCGCCTCTAGCGGGAGGGGGAATGAGCAGTTCTTC.

This sequence joins TRBV19 and TRBJ2-7; possibly TRBD2 for D (6 bases). Between the trimmed V and J ends, which lost 8 bases and 5 bases, there was a span of 25 bases. Germline CDR1 LNHDA, CDR2 SQIVND (reference sequence). The CDR3 covers 16 residues. The CDR3 DNA follows: TGTGCCAGTCCCGGGCGGCGGGATGATCGTGGCGACGAGCAGTACTTC. Amino acids: CASPGRRDDRGDEQYF.

This clone was found a few times. The chain recombines TRBV9 with TRBJ1-5; no definite D call. V was clipped by 3 bases and J by 0 bases, with 7 bases between them. The CDR3 runs 14 residues. CDR1 is SGDLS, CDR2 YYNGEE, per germline. In nucleotides, the CDR3 is TGTGCCAGCAGCGGCGGCTATAGCAATCAGCCCCAGCATTTT. Protein: CASSGGYSNQPQHF.

The chain couples TRBV18 to TRBJ2-1; a weak D match, TRBD2 (6 bases). The CDR3 has 14 amino acids. Trimming removed 4 bases at V and 4 bases at J, with 11 bases between. Germline V gene lookup returns CDR1 KGHSH and CDR2 LQKENI. In DNA form, the CDR3 reads TGTGCCAGCTCACTCCGGGACTGGTACAATGAGCAGTTCTTC. Translating it yields CASSLRDWYNEQFF.

The chain is built from TRBV7-9 and TRBJ2-1, with D perhaps TRBD2 (5 bases). Germline V gene data show CDR1 as SEHNR and CDR2 as FQNEAQ (reference sequence). The CDR3 totals 12 residues. Deletions cut 5 bases from V and 13 bases from J, with 15 bases between. The CDR3 protein is CASSTSSIFQFF. The CDR3 DNA sequence: TGTGCCAGCAGCACCTCTAGCATTTTTCAGTTCTTC.